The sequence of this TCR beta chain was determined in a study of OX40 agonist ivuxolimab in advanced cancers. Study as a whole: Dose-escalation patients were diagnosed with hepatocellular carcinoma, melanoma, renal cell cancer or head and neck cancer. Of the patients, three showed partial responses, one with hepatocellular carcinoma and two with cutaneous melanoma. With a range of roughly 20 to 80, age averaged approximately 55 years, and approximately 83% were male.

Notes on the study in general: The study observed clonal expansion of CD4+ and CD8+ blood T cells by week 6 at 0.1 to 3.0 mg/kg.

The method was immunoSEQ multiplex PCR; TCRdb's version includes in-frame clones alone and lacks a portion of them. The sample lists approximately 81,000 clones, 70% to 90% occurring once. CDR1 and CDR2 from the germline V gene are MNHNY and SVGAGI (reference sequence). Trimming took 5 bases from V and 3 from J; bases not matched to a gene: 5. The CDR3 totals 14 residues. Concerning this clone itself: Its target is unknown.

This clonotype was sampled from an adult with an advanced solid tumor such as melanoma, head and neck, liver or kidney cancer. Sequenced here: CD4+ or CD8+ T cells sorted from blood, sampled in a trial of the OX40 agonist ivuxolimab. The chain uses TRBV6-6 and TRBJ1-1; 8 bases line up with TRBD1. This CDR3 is CASSDRGSHTEAFF. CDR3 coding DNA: TGTGCCAGCAGTGACAGGGGTTCCCACACTGAAGCTTTCTTT.